These 32 T cell receptor beta chains were all obtained from the same sample, sequenced in a study of cytomegalovirus exposure and HLA in healthy donors. The PCR was carried out with 60 Vbeta primers and 13 Jbeta primers. Some clones are missing from TCRdb's copy, which holds only in-frame ones; the method was immunoSEQ multiplex PCR. The sample has about 160,000 clones; 65% to 80% are singletons. The sequencing input was PBMCs. The receptor source for this set is a female donor in good health and CMV-seronegative.

The gene calls are TRBV18 and TRBJ1-1; the match to TRBD1 covers 7 bases. This CDR3 contains 14 residues. The germline V gene encodes CDR1 KGHSH and CDR2 LQKENI. V was clipped by 3 bases and J by 1 base; unmatched bases: 2. The CDR3 protein is CASSPWTGNTEAFF. The CDR3 DNA reads as TGTGCCAGCTCACCTTGGACAGGGAACACTGAAGCTTTCTTT.

CDR3 DNA sequence: TGTGCCAGCAGTTCTCGGGACAGTTATCAGCCCCAGCATTTT. This gives the protein CASSSRDSYQPQHF. V and J are TRBV6-5 and TRBJ1-5; 7 bases match TRBD1. Trimming took 4 bases from V and 5 from J; bases not matched to a gene: 5. The CDR3 loop spans 14 amino acids. Germline values: CDR1 MNHEY, CDR2 SVGAGI.

This clone was counted a few times. The CDR3 nucleotides are TGTGCCAGCAGCCCCGGGACAGGGCCCTACGAGCAGTACTTC. It yields the protein CASSPGTGPYEQYF. V gene TRBV2 combines with J gene TRBJ2-7; 9 bases are a match to TRBD1. There are 14 residues in the CDR3. The germline gives CDR1 SNHLY, CDR2 FYNNEI. V was clipped by 6 bases and J by 2 bases; unmatched bases: 5.

The chain links TRBV29-1 to TRBJ1-2, with D maybe TRBD1 (6 bases). Germline V gives CDR1 SQVTM, CDR2 ANQGSEA. With 6 bases removed from V and 2 bases from J, the gap between germline ends came to 13 bases. The CDR3 runs to 13 residues. The CDR3 reads CSVGQGVNYGYTF. CDR3 DNA: TGCAGCGTGGGACAAGGTGTAAACTATGGCTACACCTTC.

The V call is TRBV13, the J call TRBJ2-1; 15 nucleotides align to TRBD2. Germline loops: CDR1 PRHDT, CDR2 FYEKMQ (reference sequence). The CDR3 length is 16 residues. Trimming took 3 bases from V and 10 from J; bases not matched to a gene: 7. The CDR3 DNA is TGTGCCAGCAGCTTCGAAGGACTAGCGGGAGGGAAGGAGCAGTTCTTC. It yields the protein CASSFEGLAGGKEQFF.

The CDR3 coding sequence is TGTGCCAGTAGTCCGTCGGGGACCTACGAGCAGTACTTC. This translates into CASSPSGTYEQYF. This chain uses TRBV19 with TRBJ2-7; TRBD2 might be the D (5 bases). Germline values: CDR1 LNHDA, CDR2 SQIVND (reference sequence). Trimming cost V 5 bases and J 2 bases, with 10 bases left between them. The CDR3 contains 13 residues.

The sample holds a few counts of this clone. The genes are TRBV30 and TRBJ2-1; 11 bases agree with TRBD2. CDR1 is GTSNPN, CDR2 SVGIG, per germline (reference sequence). The CDR3 is 16 amino acids. V was clipped by 3 bases and J by 6 bases; unmatched bases: 10. The CDR3 loop is CAWRWGTSGRGNEQFF. The CDR3 region has the DNA TGTGCCTGGAGGTGGGGGACTAGCGGCCGGGGCAATGAGCAGTTCTTC.

As for this clone: Within the sample, other DNA sequences also encode this same CDR3. This chain joins TRBV30 and TRBJ1-6; 7 bases are shared with TRBD1. CDR3 size: 13 residues. Germline CDR1 reads GTSNPN; CDR2 reads SVGIG (reference sequence). The trim removed 4 bases at V and 9 bases at J, leaving 6 bases unmatched. CDR3 sequence (DNA): TGTGCCTGGACGGGACAGTTTCCTTCACCCCTCCACTTT. This codes for CAWTGQFPSPLHF.

J is TRBJ2-1 and V is TRBV30, with TRBD2 identical over 7 bases. V shed 5 bases, J shed 0 bases, and the junction held 10 bases outside the gene matches. Germline V gene sequence: CDR1 GTSNPN, CDR2 SVGIG (reference sequence). The CDR3 has 16 amino acids. The CDR3 loop is CAWGDYRFSSYNEQFF. DNA for the CDR3: TGTGCCTGGGGGGACTACAGGTTTAGCTCCTACAATGAGCAGTTCTTC.

The chain carries TRBV27 and TRBJ2-7, with 7 bases fitting TRBD1. The ends lost 0 bases at V and 2 bases at J; junction bases unmatched: 7. This CDR3 contains 16 residues. Germline V gene data show CDR1 as MNHEY and CDR2 as SMNVEV (reference sequence). The CDR3 protein is CASSLSGTVITYEQYF. CDR3 coding DNA: TGTGCCAGCAGTTTATCGGGGACAGTAATAACCTACGAGCAGTACTTC.

The chain links TRBV10-3 to TRBJ2-7, with TRBD1 matching over 10 bases. V lost 4 bases, J lost 7 bases, and 16 bases stayed unmatched. Germline-derived CDR1 and CDR2 are ENHRY and SYGVKD. The CDR3 length is 17 residues. The CDR3 DNA follows: TGTGCCATCAGTGTCTCTCGAGGGGGGACAGGGGTAGGTGAGCAGTACTTC. Protein product: CAISVSRGGTGVGEQYF.

The chain is built from TRBV2 and TRBJ2-1; D gene unclear. Trimming cost V 5 bases and J 9 bases, with 11 bases left between them. Germline-derived CDR1 and CDR2 are SNHLY and FYNNEI. The CDR3 sequence is 12 residues long. CDR3 bases: TGTGCCAGCAGTTGGAGTAGCACTGAGCAGTTCTTC. Translating gives CASSWSSTEQFF. The full variable domain, in which reference TRBV2 and TRBJ2-1 provide the parts outside the CDR3, is EPEVTQTPSHQVTQMGQEVILRCVPISNHLYFYWYRQILGQKVEFLVSFYNNEISEKSEIFDDQFSVERPDGSNFTLKIRSTKLEDSAMYFCASSWSSTEQFFGPGTRLTVL.

This clone has a handful of counts. The rearrangement links TRBV27 to TRBJ2-1, with 7 bases identical to TRBD2. V trimming: 2 bases; J trimming: 2 bases; junction bases outside the gene matches: 6. The CDR3 spans 16 residues. Germline-derived CDR1 and CDR2 are MNHEY and SMNVEV (reference sequence). The CDR3 spells CASSLVSGYAYNEQFF. CDR3 DNA: TGTGCCAGCAGTTTAGTTAGCGGGTACGCCTACAATGAGCAGTTCTTC.

This rearrangement joins TRBV4-1 to TRBJ1-2; D remains unclear. The CDR3 covers 14 residues. Germline CDR1 MGHRA, CDR2 YSYEKL. V was clipped by 0 bases and J by 8 bases, with 13 bases between them. The CDR3 DNA reads TGCGCCAGCAGCCAAGATTCGGCGGCGCGGGGCTACACCTTC. Amino acids: CASSQDSAARGYTF.

This clone was seen a few times. The chain combines TRBV7-9 with TRBJ2-5, with 11 bases lining up with TRBD1. This CDR3 spans 16 amino acids. CDR1 is SEHNR, CDR2 FQNEAQ, per germline (reference sequence). After removal of 4 bases from V and 1 base from J, the junction contained 5 bases not matched to a gene. CDR3: CASSYSGTGGQETQYF. DNA of the CDR3: TGTGCCAGCAGCTACTCCGGGACAGGGGGCCAAGAGACCCAGTACTTC.

This chain links TRBV2 with TRBJ1-5, with 9 bases matching TRBD1. Germline lookup yields CDR1 SNHLY and CDR2 FYNNEI. The CDR3 runs to 14 residues. The V and J ends lost 6 bases and 3 bases, in that order; junction bases with no gene match: 3. The CDR3, as DNA: TGTGCCAGCAGGGGGGACAGGGACAATCAGCCCCAGCATTTT. This sequence encodes CASRGDRDNQPQHF.

CDR3 nucleotide sequence: TGTGCCAGCAGCAGGAGGCTAACTAGCGGGGACAACTCTGGGGCCAACGTCCTGACTTTC. Translating it yields CASSRRLTSGDNSGANVLTF. This chain uses TRBV21-1 with TRBJ2-6; the tabulated D call, TRBD2, remains unverified against the DNA. TRBV21-1 is described as a pseudogene. CDR3 size: 20 residues.

The chain couples TRBV27 to TRBJ1-2; 7 nucleotides align to TRBD1. This CDR3 comprises 16 residues. V was clipped by 8 bases and J by 5 bases; unmatched bases: 17. Per germline, CDR1 MNHEY and CDR2 SMNVEV (reference sequence). CDR3: CASAIAGTVLGYGYTF. CDR3 nucleotide sequence: TGTGCCAGCGCCATAGCAGGGACAGTCCTAGGGTATGGCTACACCTTC.

This sequence joins TRBV6-6 and TRBJ2-5; D perhaps matches TRBD2 (7 bases). Trimming took off 5 bases at V and 1 base at J, with 14 bases between the two ends. The V gene's germline CDR1 is MNHNY and CDR2 SVGAGI (reference sequence). The CDR3 runs to 15 residues. The CDR3 DNA reads TGTGCCAGCAGTCCACAGGGAGGGGGCCAAGAGACCCAGTACTTC. Translated, it gives CASSPQGGGQETQYF.

V gene TRBV10-1 combines with J gene TRBJ2-7; TRBD1 matches at 9 bases. Unmatched junction bases numbered 6, after V lost 2 bases and J lost 4 bases. This CDR3 comprises 15 residues. The V gene's germline CDR1 is WNHNN and CDR2 SYGVQD (reference sequence). CDR3 loop: CASSEKGQGLYEQYF. CDR3 in DNA: TGCGCCAGCAGTGAGAAGGGACAGGGCCTATACGAGCAGTACTTC.

This clone has just a few counts. A read error may account for a junction end that differs from germline. The V gene is TRBV7-7, the J gene TRBJ2-4; TRBD2 aligns across 9 bases. This CDR3 has 16 residues. Germline CDR1 is SSHAT and CDR2 is FNYEAQ (reference sequence). CDR3 nucleotides: TGTGCCAGCAGCCTAGCGGGACAGCAGAAAAAAAACATTCAGTACTTC. Amino acids: CASSLAGQQKKNIQYF.

The CDR3 spells CASSSRQGLSNQPQHF. In nucleotides, the CDR3 is TGTGCCAGTAGTTCACGACAGGGGCTTAGCAATCAGCCCCAGCATTTT. V and J are TRBV19 and TRBJ1-5; 8 bases agree with TRBD1. The CDR3 covers 16 residues. The germline gives CDR1 LNHDA, CDR2 SQIVND (reference sequence). The V segment lost 5 bases and the J segment 0 bases; nucleotides outside the gene matches: 6.

This clone turned up a few times. In DNA form, the CDR3 reads TGTGCCAGCAGACCGACAGGAAATGCGAACACTGAAGCTTTCTTT. This encodes CASRPTGNANTEAFF. The chain uses TRBV2 and TRBJ1-1; maybe TRBD1 (6 bases). The germline V gene has CDR1 SNHLY and CDR2 FYNNEI. V lost 6 bases to trimming and J lost 1 base, with 15 bases between them. The CDR3 spans 15 residues. Filled out from reference TRBV2 and TRBJ1-1, the complete variable domain reads EPEVTQTPSHQVTQMGQEVILRCVPISNHLYFYWYRQILGQKVEFLVSFYNNEISEKSEIFDDQFSVERPDGSNFTLKIRSTKLEDSAMYFCASRPTGNANTEAFFGQGTRLTVV.

The chain has TRBV11-2 and TRBJ2-7; 14 bases match TRBD2. The junction had 5 bases not matched to a gene; V was cut back by 2 bases and J by 2 bases. Germline V gene lookup returns CDR1 SGHAT and CDR2 FQNNGV. The CDR3 consists of 17 residues. CDR3 nucleotides: TGTGCCAGCAGCTTATGGGGACTAGCGGGAGCGGCCTACGAGCAGTACTTC. Amino acids: CASSLWGLAGAAYEQYF.

This chain joins TRBV6-7 and TRBJ1-2; no firm D call. TRBV6-7 is recorded as an ORF, its role being uncertain. The V end lost 2 bases, the J end lost 0 bases, and 7 bases lay between the germline ends. CDR3 size: 14 residues. The CDR3: CASSYPSANYGYTF. The DNA of the CDR3 is TGTGCCAGCAGTTACCCCTCGGCTAACTATGGCTACACCTTC.

The V call is TRBV29-1, the J call TRBJ1-1; D may be TRBD1 (6 bases). The ends were cut back, 7 bases at V and 0 bases at J, with 12 bases in the middle. The germline V gene has CDR1 SQVTM and CDR2 ANQGSEA. The CDR3 loop spans 13 amino acids. CDR3 protein: CSAGQSLNTEAFF. Written as DNA, the CDR3 is TGCAGCGCCGGACAGTCCCTGAACACTGAAGCTTTCTTT.

This chain joins TRBV6-5 and TRBJ2-7; D is unresolved. Trimming pared 0 bases from V and 3 bases from J, leaving 9 bases between. The CDR3 length is 14 residues. Looked up from germline, CDR1 is MNHEY and CDR2 is SVGAGI. The CDR3 reads CASSYSNPSYEQYF. The CDR3 DNA sequence: TGTGCCAGCAGTTACTCGAATCCCAGCTACGAGCAGTACTTC.

The V gene is TRBV9, the J gene TRBJ2-1, with TRBD2 as a possible D gene (5 bases). V was shortened by 0 bases and J by 7 bases, with 8 bases between the two germline ends. Germline loops: CDR1 SGDLS, CDR2 YYNGEE. The CDR3 extends over 13 amino acids. This CDR3 is CASSVGGLNEQFF. CDR3 DNA sequence: TGTGCCAGCAGCGTAGGCGGGTTAAATGAGCAGTTCTTC.

V usage is TRBV4-1 and J usage is TRBJ2-3; D may be TRBD2 (7 bases). CDR1 and CDR2 from the germline V gene are MGHRA and YSYEKL. With 1 base removed from V and 7 bases from J, the gap between germline ends came to 15 bases. The CDR3 totals 15 residues. This CDR3 is CASSQVFRGAHTQYF. CDR3 DNA sequence: TGCGCCAGCAGCCAAGTCTTCCGGGGGGCCCATACGCAGTATTTT.

The chain carries TRBV5-1 and TRBJ2-7; 7 bases agree with TRBD1. The CDR3 is 13 residues long. CDR1 SGHRS and CDR2 YFSETQ come from the germline V gene. Trimming cost V 5 bases and J 4 bases; bases outside gene matches: 6. Here the CDR3 DNA reads TGCGCCAGCAGTGTAGGGGGCGAATACGAGCAGTACTTC. Translated, it gives CASSVGGEYEQYF.

The chain combines TRBV18 with TRBJ2-7, with TRBD2 identical over 11 bases. Germline CDR1 is KGHSH and CDR2 is LQKENI. The J segment lost 3 bases and the V segment lost 3 bases, leaving 4 bases of the junction unmatched. The length of the CDR3 is 15 residues. The CDR3 protein is CASSPVLAGGYEQYF. In DNA, the CDR3 is TGTGCCAGCTCACCGGTCCTAGCGGGGGGCTACGAGCAGTACTTC.

The chain recombines TRBV4-2 with TRBJ2-7; a weak D match, TRBD1 (5 bases). The CDR3 covers 14 residues. CDR1 is LGHNA, CDR2 YNFKEQ, per germline. V was trimmed by 2 bases and J by 9 bases, leaving 17 bases between them. CDR3 bases: TGTGCCAGCAGCCAAAGTTCGAAGGGGATCGCGCAGTACTTC. It translates to CASSQSSKGIAQYF.